Below, 9 T cell receptor beta chains from the same sample are listed, as sequenced in a study of graft-versus-host responses after intestinal transplantation. Their antigen targets remain unknown. This table comes from immunoSEQ multiplex PCR, and its TCRdb copy is limited to in-frame clones, with some not included. The sample lists about 88,000 clones, around 93% seen once, with approximately 0.35% in the top ten. The source material was unstimulated CD4+ T cells sorted from spleen or lymph node cells, sampled before transplant. Every receptor here comes from a human donor who was the organ donor for an intestinal transplant.

In its sample, this clone was seen once. V is TRBV28 and J is TRBJ1-2; tentatively, D is TRBD1 (5 bases). Per the germline V gene, CDR1 is MDHEN and CDR2 is SYDVKM. The CDR3 loop spans 17 amino acids. Trimming cost V 1 base and J 6 bases, with 21 bases left between them. CDR3 protein: CASSLYLHGAVPDGYTF. The CDR3 nucleotides read TGTGCCAGCAGTTTATATTTACATGGGGCCGTCCCGGATGGCTACACCTTC.

This chain uses TRBV11-2 with TRBJ2-2; 7 nucleotides align to TRBD2. V shed 2 bases, J shed 7 bases, and the junction held 7 bases outside the gene matches. CDR3 size: 15 residues. Germline V gene sequence: CDR1 SGHAT, CDR2 FQNNGV. This CDR3 is CASSLTGGSYGELFF. The CDR3 DNA reads TGTGCCAGCAGCTTAACGGGGGGATCATACGGGGAGCTGTTTTTT.

The rearrangement joins TRBV11-2 to TRBJ1-4; a weak D match, TRBD1 (5 bases). Germline assignment: CDR1 SGHAT and CDR2 FQNNGV. V gave up 5 bases and J gave up 8 bases, with 18 bases separating them. The CDR3 is made up of 15 amino acids. CDR3 nucleotide sequence: TGTGCCAGCAGCCCAATGTCAGGGCCAGGGGAAAAACTGTTTTTT. Protein product: CASSPMSGPGEKLFF. Full variable domain (missing parts from reference TRBV11-2 and TRBJ1-4): EAGVAQSPRYKIIEKRQSVAFWCNPISGHATLYWYQQILGQGPKLLIQFQNNGVVDDSQLPKDRFSAERLKGVDSTLKIQPAKLEDSAVYLCASSPMSGPGEKLFFGSGTQLSVL.

The J gene is TRBJ2-1, the V gene TRBV7-3; 8 nucleotides agree with TRBD2. The germline V gene has CDR1 SGHTA and CDR2 FQGTGA. With V trimmed by 5 bases and J by 10 bases, 4 bases remained unmatched. This CDR3 region has 12 residues. The CDR3 region has the DNA TGTGCCAGCAGCGGGTTAGCGGGGGAGCAGTTCTTC. It encodes CASSGLAGEQFF.

The chain uses TRBV30 and TRBJ2-1; no clear D. The V gene lost 0 bases and the J gene lost 9 bases, with 9 bases spanning the gap. This CDR3 is 12 amino acids long. Germline loops: CDR1 GTSNPN, CDR2 SVGIG (reference sequence). The DNA of the CDR3 is TGTGCCTGGAGTGTCTCCCCCCTTGAGCAGTTCTTC. As protein: CAWSVSPLEQFF.

The rearrangement uses TRBV19 and TRBJ1-5, with a tentative D call TRBD1 (6 bases). Germline V gene sequence: CDR1 LNHDA, CDR2 SQIVND (reference sequence). The CDR3 has 14 residues. V lost 5 bases and J 3 bases, leaving 11 bases between the germline ends. The CDR3 reads CASSQQGPNQPQHF. In DNA form, the CDR3 reads TGTGCCAGTAGTCAACAGGGACCCAATCAGCCCCAGCATTTT.

This clone was counted a few times. This chain joins TRBV5-1 and TRBJ2-7; D call uncertain. Germline V lookup: CDR1 SGHRS, CDR2 YFSETQ. CDR3 length: 14 amino acids. Trimming took off 2 bases at V and 2 bases at J, with 11 bases between the two ends. CDR3 in DNA: TGCGCCAGCAGCTTAGATGCGGAGCCCTACGAGCAGTACTTC. This gives the protein CASSLDAEPYEQYF.

V and J are TRBV19 and TRBJ1-6; D is unclear. The CDR3 has 13 amino acids. Trimming left V 5 bases short and J 11 bases short, with 13 bases between. Germline lookup yields CDR1 LNHDA and CDR2 SQIVND (reference sequence). DNA for the CDR3: TGTGCCAGTAGTTCAGCCTGGAGGGCACCCCTCCACTTT. This gives the protein CASSSAWRAPLHF.

V usage is TRBV5-4 and J usage is TRBJ1-2, with D possibly matching TRBD1 (5 bases). Germline CDR1 SGHNT, CDR2 YYREEE (reference sequence). This CDR3 is 14 amino acids long. Trimming shortened V by 0 bases and J by 4 bases, and 10 bases separated the two germline ends. As DNA, the CDR3 is TGTGCCAGCAGCTTGGTGGCACAGGCCTATGGCTACACCTTC. It is translated as CASSLVAQAYGYTF.